This TCR beta chain was observed in a study of shared clonotypes between healthy human individuals. Study-wide results and limits: Some naive CD4 clonotypes, about 5.5%, turned up in common across a handful of donors.

The table came from immunoSEQ multiplex PCR; TCRdb's copy has only in-frame clones and leaves some out. The repertoire includes about 1 million clones, roughly 75% of them detected once, and roughly 1.5% sits in the top ten. There are 10 residues in the CDR3. V was cut by 9 bases and J by 6 bases, with 8 bases left in between. The germline V gene encodes CDR1 SEHNR and CDR2 FQNEAQ (reference sequence). Concerning this clone: Antigen unknown.

The chain combines TRBV7-9 with TRBJ1-1; a possible D gene is TRBD1 (5 bases). Sequencing was carried out using memory CD4+ T cells sorted from blood. Subset meaning: CD45RA-negative fraction. The receptor was isolated from a man between 18 and 29 years old in good health. CDR3 amino acids: CARLGAEAFF. The CDR3 DNA sequence: TGTGCCAGATTGGGGGCTGAAGCTTTCTTT.